This record concerns one T cell receptor (beta chain) sequence. The data originate from a study of blood T cell repertoires in COVID-19. Study overall: Acute and convalescent COVID-19 specimens originated in the United States, Italy and Spain. Sources were T cells, B-cell-depleted T cells, or PBMCs; the material itself was cDNA or gDNA.

The CDR3 loop spans 16 amino acids. The germline CDR1 and CDR2 sequences are SGHTA and FQGTGA. Losses at the gene ends were 2 bases for V and 5 bases for J; bases not matched to a gene: 11. Authors' data handling: Quantification of nucleated cells was approximated via reference gene primer amplification. This table comes from immunoSEQ multiplex PCR, and its TCRdb copy is limited to in-frame clones, with some not included. V and J calls and clone size follow that table, whereas D and trimming were derived from the DNA. The repertoire holds more than 130,000 clones, with 84% as singletons. Sequencing was done on a sample of peripheral blood. This TCR was sampled from a woman at least 80 years old in a cohort sampled during active or convalescent COVID-19. V is TRBV7-3 and J is TRBJ2-5; 7 nucleotides match TRBD1. The CDR3 here is CASSLFGRGSQETQYF. CDR3 bases: TGTGCCAGCAGCTTATTCGGCAGGGGGTCCCAGGAGACCCAGTACTTC.